The present entry profiles one T cell receptor (beta chain) with its context. The antigen is unknown. Germline is not matched at one junction end, which may reflect a read error. This specimen comes from a study of T cell repertoires in cytomegalovirus infection. Background on the study: The public TCR beta signatures pointed to both CMV infection and matching HLA type.

Study results and caveats: HLA-C-restricted, CMV-specific TCR beta clonotypes were dominant ex vivo.

Germline assignment: CDR1 SGHNT and CDR2 YENEEA. The CDR3 contains 13 residues. TCRdb re-called the reads with MiXCR, one entry per CDR3 protein. The sample shows around 350,000 distinct CDR3 sequences, 18% of them seen only once. Sequenced: PBMCs. This receptor was obtained from a human donor in good health (CMV status not recorded). Some clones in this sample may be carry-over from other donors' samples. The rearrangement links TRBV11-3 to TRBJ1-6; no firm D call. The CDR3 sequence is CASSQRLDSPLRF. The CDR3 DNA is TGTGCCAGCAGCCAGCGTCTAGATTCACCCCTCCGCTTT.